This section outlines one TCR beta chain sequence together with its context. It has no known antigen specificity. No per-base quality is available; no much larger clone lies one base away. Whole blood was collected in K2EDTA tubes by collaborating institutions according to the institutions' own protocols. Collaborator samples were shipped for TCRbeta analysis as frozen whole blood, isolated PBMCs, or DNA extracted from either sample type. TCRbeta CDR3 regions were amplified from genomic DNA by means of the immunoSEQ Assay, a bias-controlled multiplex PCR. In the paper's pipeline: Nucleated cell counts per sample were estimated from amplification of reference gene primers within the assay. Sequence reads were collapsed and filtered to measure the absolute abundance of every unique TCRbeta CDR3 rearrangement. For each sample, productive Simpson clonality was calculated by taking the square root of Simpson's diversity index across productive rearrangements. Sourced from immuneACCESS, this table was stored by TCRdb with only in-frame sequences that have V and J called. A share of the clones is absent; for the studies checked, an unresolved V gene accounts for under half, and the remainder has no known explanation. The V and J calls and the clone size are those of that table, but D and trimming were determined from the DNA. This sample comprises about 170,000 clones, about four fifths of them detected only once. Approximately 2.5% of the sample lies in the top ten.

The data belong to a study of blood T cell repertoires in COVID-19 (dated by TCRdb to 2019 to 2021). Background for the entire study: The collaborator samples originated in the United States, Italy and Spain and spanned the acute and convalescent phases of COVID-19. The dataset comprised deeply sampled blood TCRbeta repertoires from subjects exposed to, actively infected with, or recovered from COVID-19. The prospective study material was composed of cDNA or gDNA derived from T cells, B-cell-depleted T cells, or PBMCs. Where available, HLA class I and class II types were obtained from metadata supplied by the sample provider rather than from assay-based typing. A de-identified subject ID, COVID-19 status, age in years and sex were almost always included in the sample metadata. The repertoires were made available in a free public database intended to serve as a resource for research on the immune response to SARS-CoV-2. The samples were drawn from two sources: the first 160 participants of the ongoing ImmuneRACE study, and fewer than 1,500 subjects contributed by 6 global collaborators.

Study-wide findings and limitations: The quantity of clinical and demographic metadata differed by source and by participant and was supplied without curation.

According to the germline V gene, CDR1 reads MNHEY and CDR2 reads SVGAGI. Reading from cysteine to phenylalanine, the CDR3 counts 14 amino acids. Of the read, only the CDR3 DNA is kept; its 42 bases are in frame from base 1. The junction shows trimming of 5 bases on V and 4 bases on J, plus 14 bases between the germline ends. This chain joins TRBV6-5 to TRBJ1-1; the D gene remains uncertain. Sample: peripheral blood. This clonotype was obtained from a human donor with acute or convalescent COVID-19. The donor label of this sample is uncertain. In nucleotide form, the sequence is TGTGCCAGCAGTCCAGTTTTAGGAGCCACTGAAGCTTTCTTT. Its protein product is CASSPVLGATEAFF.